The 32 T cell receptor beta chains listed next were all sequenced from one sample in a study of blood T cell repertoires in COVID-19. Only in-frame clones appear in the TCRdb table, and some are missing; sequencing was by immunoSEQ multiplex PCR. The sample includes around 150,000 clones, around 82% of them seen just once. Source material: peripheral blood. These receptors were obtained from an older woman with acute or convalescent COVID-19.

The CDR3: CASSKGQGSDTQYF. CDR3 in DNA: TGTGCCAGTAGTAAGGGACAGGGGTCAGATACGCAGTATTTT. This sequence joins TRBV19 and TRBJ2-3; 10 positions agree with TRBD1. V was clipped by 4 bases and J by 4 bases; unmatched bases: 2. CDR3 size: 14 residues. CDR1 and CDR2 from the germline V gene are LNHDA and SQIVND (reference sequence).

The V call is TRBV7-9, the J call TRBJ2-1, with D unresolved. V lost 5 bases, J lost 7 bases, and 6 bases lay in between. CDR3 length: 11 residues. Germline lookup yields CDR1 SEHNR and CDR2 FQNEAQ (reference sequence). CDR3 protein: CASSPQNEQFF. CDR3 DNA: TGTGCCAGCAGCCCGCAGAATGAGCAGTTCTTC.

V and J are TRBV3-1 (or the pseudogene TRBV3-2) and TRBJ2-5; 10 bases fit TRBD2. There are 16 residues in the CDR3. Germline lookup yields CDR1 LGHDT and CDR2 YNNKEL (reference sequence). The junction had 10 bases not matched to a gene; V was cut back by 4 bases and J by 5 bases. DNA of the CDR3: TGTGCCAGCAGCCCCGTTACTAGCGGGAATAGGGAGACCCAGTACTTC. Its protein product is CASSPVTSGNRETQYF.

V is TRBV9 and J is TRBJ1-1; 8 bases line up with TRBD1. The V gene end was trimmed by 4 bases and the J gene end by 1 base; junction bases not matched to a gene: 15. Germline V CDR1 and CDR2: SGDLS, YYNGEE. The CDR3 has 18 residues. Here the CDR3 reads CASSYVSGGGQANTEAFF. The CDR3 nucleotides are TGTGCCAGCAGCTACGTTTCTGGGGGGGGACAGGCGAACACTGAAGCTTTCTTT.

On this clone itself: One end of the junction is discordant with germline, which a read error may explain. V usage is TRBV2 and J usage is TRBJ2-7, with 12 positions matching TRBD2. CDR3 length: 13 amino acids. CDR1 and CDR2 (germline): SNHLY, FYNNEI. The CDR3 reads CASSDRTSGIGGF. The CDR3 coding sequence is TGTGCCAGCAGTGATAGGACTAGCGGGATTGGAGGCTTC.

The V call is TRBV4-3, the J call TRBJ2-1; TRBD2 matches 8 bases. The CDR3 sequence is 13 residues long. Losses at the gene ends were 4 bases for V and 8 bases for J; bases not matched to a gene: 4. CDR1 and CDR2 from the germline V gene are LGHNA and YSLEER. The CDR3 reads CASSPGLADEQFF. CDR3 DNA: TGCGCCAGCAGCCCCGGACTAGCCGATGAGCAGTTCTTC.

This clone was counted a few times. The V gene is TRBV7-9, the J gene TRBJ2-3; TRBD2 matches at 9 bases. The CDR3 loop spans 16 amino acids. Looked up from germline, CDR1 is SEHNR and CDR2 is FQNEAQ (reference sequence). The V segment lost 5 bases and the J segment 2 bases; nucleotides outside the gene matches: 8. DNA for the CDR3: TGTGCCAGCAGCGCACGACTAGCGGTCATCACAGATACGCAGTATTTT. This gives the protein CASSARLAVITDTQYF.

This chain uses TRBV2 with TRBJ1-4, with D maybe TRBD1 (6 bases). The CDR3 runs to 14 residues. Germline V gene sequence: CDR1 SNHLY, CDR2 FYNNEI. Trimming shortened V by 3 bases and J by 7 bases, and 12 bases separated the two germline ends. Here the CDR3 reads CASSDTGRLEKLFF. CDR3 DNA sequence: TGTGCCAGCAGTGATACAGGGCGCCTTGAAAAACTGTTTTTT.

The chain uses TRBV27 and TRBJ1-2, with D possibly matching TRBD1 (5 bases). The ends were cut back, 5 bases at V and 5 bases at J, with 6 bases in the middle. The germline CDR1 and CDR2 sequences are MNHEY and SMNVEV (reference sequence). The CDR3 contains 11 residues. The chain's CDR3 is CASSDSYGYTF. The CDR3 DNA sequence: TGTGCCAGCAGTGACAGTTATGGCTACACCTTC.

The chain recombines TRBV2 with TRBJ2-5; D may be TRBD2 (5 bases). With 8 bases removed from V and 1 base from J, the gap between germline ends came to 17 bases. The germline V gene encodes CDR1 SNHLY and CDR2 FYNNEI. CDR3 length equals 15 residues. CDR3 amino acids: CASSVTGLGQETQYF. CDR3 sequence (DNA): TGTGCCAGCTCTGTAACGGGGTTAGGCCAAGAGACCCAGTACTTC.

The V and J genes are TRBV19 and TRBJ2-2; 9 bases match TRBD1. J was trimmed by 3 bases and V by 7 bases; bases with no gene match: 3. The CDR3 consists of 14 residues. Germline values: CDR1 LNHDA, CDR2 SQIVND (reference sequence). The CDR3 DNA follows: TGTGCCAGTAACGACAGGGGGGACACCGGGGAGCTGTTTTTT. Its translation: CASNDRGDTGELFF.

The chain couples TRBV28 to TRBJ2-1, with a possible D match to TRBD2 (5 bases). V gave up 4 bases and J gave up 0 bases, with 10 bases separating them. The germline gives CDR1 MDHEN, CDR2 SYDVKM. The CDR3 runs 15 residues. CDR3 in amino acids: CASSSKRSSYNEQFF. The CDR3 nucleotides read TGTGCCAGCAGTTCCAAGCGGAGCTCCTACAATGAGCAGTTCTTC.

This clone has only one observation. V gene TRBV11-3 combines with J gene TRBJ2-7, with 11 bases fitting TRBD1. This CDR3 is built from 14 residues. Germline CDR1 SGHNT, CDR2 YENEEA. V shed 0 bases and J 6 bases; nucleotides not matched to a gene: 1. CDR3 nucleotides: TGTGCCAGCAGCTTAGACGGGACAGGGGGCGAGCAGTACTTC. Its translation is CASSLDGTGGEQYF. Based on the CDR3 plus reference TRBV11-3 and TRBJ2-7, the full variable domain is EAGVVQSPRYKIIEKKQPVAFWCNPISGHNTLYWYLQNLGQGPELLIRYENEEAVDDSQLPKDRFSAERLKGVDSTLKIQPAELGDSAVYLCASSLDGTGGEQYFGPGTRLTVT.

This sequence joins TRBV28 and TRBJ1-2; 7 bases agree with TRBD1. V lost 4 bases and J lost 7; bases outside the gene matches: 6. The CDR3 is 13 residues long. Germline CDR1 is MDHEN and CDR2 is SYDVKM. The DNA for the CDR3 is TGTGCCAGCAGTTCAACAGGGGATGGTGGCTACACCTTC. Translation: CASSSTGDGGYTF.

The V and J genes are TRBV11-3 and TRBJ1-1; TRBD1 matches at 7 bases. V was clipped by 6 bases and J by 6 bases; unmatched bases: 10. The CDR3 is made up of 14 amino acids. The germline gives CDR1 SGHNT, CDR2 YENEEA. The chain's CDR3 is CASSTQGPQPEAFF. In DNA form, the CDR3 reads TGTGCCAGCAGTACACAGGGGCCCCAACCTGAAGCTTTCTTT.

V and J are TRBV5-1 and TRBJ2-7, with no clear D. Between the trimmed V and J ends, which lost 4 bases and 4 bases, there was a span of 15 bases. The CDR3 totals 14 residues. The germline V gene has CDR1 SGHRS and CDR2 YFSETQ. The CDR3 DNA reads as TGCGCCAGCAGCCCGACCATTGACGGGTACGAGCAGTACTTC. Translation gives CASSPTIDGYEQYF. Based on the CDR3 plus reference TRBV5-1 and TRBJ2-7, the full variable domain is KAGVTQTPRYLIKTRGQQVTLSCSPISGHRSVSWYQQTPGQGLQFLFEYFSETQRNKGNFPGRFSGRQFSNSRSEMNVSTLELGDSALYLCASSPTIDGYEQYFGPGTRLTVT.

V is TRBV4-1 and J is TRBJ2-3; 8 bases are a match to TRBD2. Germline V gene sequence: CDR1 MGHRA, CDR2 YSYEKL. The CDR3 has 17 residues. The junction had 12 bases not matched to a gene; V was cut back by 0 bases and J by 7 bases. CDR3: CASSQEARSGSFYTQYF. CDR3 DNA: TGCGCCAGCAGCCAAGAGGCGAGGAGCGGGAGTTTTTATACGCAGTATTTT.

The CDR3 DNA reads TGTGCCAGCAGCGCTGGGACTCCGAATGAGCAGTTCTTC. Translating it yields CASSAGTPNEQFF. The genes are TRBV9 and TRBJ2-1; possible D gene TRBD2, 6 bases. This CDR3 region has 13 residues. The germline V and J ends were trimmed by 3 bases and 7 bases, with 11 bases remaining between them. From germline, CDR1 is SGDLS and CDR2 YYNGEE.

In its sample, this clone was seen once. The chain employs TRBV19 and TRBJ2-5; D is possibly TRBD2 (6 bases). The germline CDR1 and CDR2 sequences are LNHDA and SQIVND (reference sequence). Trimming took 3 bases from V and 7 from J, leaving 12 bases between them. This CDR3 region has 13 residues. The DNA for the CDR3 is TGTGCCAGTAGTATCGGGCGGGGCGGGACCCAGTACTTC. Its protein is CASSIGRGGTQYF.

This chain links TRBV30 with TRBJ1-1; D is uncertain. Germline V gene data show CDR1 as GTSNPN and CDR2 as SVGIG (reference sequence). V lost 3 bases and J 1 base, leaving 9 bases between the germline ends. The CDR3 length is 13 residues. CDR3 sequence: CAWRREWNTEAFF. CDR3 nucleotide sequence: TGTGCCTGGAGGAGGGAGTGGAACACTGAAGCTTTCTTT. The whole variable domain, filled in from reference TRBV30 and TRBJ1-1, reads SQTIHQWPATLVQPVGSPLSLECTVEGTSNPNLYWYRQAAGRGLQLLFYSVGIGQISSEVPQNLSASRPQDRQFILSSKKLLLSDSGFYLCAWRREWNTEAFFGQGTRLTVV.

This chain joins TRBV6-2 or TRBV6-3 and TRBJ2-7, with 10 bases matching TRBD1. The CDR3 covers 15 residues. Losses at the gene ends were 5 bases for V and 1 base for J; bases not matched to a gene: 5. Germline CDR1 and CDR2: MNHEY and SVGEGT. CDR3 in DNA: TGTGCCAGCAGTCTGACAGGGGGCAATTCCTACGAGCAGTACTTC. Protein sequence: CASSLTGGNSYEQYF.

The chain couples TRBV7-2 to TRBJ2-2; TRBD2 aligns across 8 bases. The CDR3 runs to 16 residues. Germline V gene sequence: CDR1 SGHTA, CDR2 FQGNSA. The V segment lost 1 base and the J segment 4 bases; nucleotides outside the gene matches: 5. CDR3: CASSLVAGGTTGELFF. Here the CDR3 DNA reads TGTGCCAGCAGCTTAGTGGCGGGAGGAACCACCGGGGAGCTGTTTTTT.

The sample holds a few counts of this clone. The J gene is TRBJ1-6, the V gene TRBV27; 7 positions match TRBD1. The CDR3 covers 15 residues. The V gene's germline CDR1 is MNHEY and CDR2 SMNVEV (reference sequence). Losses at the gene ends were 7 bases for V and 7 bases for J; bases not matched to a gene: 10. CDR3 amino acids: CASTVGQAMNSPLHF. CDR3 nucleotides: TGTGCCAGCACCGTCGGACAGGCTATGAATTCACCCCTCCACTTT.

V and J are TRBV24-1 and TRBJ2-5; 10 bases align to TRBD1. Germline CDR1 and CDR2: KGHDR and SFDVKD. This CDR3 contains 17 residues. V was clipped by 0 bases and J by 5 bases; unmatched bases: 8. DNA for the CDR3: TGTGCCACCAGTGATTTGGACAGGGGGCGCGGGGGTGAGACCCAGTACTTC. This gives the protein CATSDLDRGRGGETQYF.

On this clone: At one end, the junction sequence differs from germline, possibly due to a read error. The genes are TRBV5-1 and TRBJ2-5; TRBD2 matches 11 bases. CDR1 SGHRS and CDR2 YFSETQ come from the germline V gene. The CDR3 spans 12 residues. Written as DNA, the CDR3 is TGCGCCAGCAGCGAGGGACTAGCGGATAAAAACTTC. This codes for CASSEGLADKNF.

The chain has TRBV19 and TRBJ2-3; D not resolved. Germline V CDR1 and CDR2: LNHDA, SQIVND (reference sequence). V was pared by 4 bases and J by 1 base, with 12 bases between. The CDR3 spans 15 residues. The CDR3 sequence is CASSTVGVGTDTQYF. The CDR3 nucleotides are TGTGCCAGTAGTACTGTGGGCGTCGGCACAGATACGCAGTATTTT.

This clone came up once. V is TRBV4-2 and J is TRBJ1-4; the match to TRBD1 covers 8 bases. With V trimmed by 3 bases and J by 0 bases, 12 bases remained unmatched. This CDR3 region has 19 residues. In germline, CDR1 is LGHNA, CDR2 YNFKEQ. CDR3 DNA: TGTGCCAGCAGCCAGCAACCCCGGACAGGGTCACCAACTAATGAAAAACTGTTTTTT. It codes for CASSQQPRTGSPTNEKLFF.

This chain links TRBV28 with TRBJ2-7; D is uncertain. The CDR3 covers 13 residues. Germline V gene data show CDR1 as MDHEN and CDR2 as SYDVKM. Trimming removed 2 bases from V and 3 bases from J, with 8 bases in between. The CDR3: CASSLGGGYEQYF. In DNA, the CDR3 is TGTGCCAGCAGTTTAGGCGGTGGCTACGAGCAGTACTTC.

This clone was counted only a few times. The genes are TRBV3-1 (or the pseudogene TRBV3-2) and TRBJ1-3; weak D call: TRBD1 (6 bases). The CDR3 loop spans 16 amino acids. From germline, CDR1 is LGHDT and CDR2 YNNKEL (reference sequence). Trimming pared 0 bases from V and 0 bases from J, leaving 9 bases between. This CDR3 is CASSQEYRASGNTIYF. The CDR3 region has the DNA TGTGCCAGCAGCCAAGAGTACAGGGCCTCTGGAAACACCATATATTTT.

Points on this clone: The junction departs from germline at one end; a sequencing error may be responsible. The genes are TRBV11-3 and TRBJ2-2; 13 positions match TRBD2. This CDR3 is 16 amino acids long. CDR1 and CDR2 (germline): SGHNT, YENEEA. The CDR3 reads CASSPRTSGSTGELLF. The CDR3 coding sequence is TGTGCCAGCAGCCCCCGGACTAGCGGGAGCACCGGGGAGCTGCTTTTT.

The CDR3: CASSSPGQGNLFSTDTQYF. For the CDR3, the DNA is TGCGCCAGCAGCTCTCCGGGACAGGGGAACCTATTCAGCACAGATACGCAGTATTTT. The J gene is TRBJ2-3, the V gene TRBV5-1, with TRBD1 matching over 10 bases. The CDR3 consists of 19 residues. V gave up 3 bases and J gave up 0 bases; unmatched junction bases: 13. CDR1 and CDR2 from the germline V gene are SGHRS and YFSETQ.

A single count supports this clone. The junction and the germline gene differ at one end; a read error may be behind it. CDR3 sequence (DNA): TGTGCCAGCAGCTTCGGTTGGGAGGGCTTCGGAGAGACCCAGTACTTC. It encodes CASSFGWEGFGETQYF. This chain links TRBV5-1 with TRBJ2-5; TRBD2 matches 7 bases. The CDR3 spans 16 residues. CDR1 is SGHRS, CDR2 YFSETQ, per germline.